The T cell receptor (beta chain) described here comes from a study of T cells in Graves' hyperthyroidism and ophthalmopathy. Study as a whole: At the time of initial diagnosis and before any treatment, peripheral blood was collected.

Patients were excluded because of uncontrolled infection, other autoimmune disease, pregnancy or lactation. On this clonotype: What it binds is not known.

Study-level results: Blood shared most expanded thyroid clonotypes above 0.001.

There are 16 residues in the CDR3. Trimming removed 4 bases from V and 6 bases from J; junction bases left unmatched: 12. The germline gives CDR1 MNHNS, CDR2 SASEGT. Using RNA transcripts as the source, TCR beta CDR3 regions were amplified. In the first-round RT-PCR of the TCR CDR3, the HTBI primer set was used. TCRdb fed the multiplex PCR reads into MiXCR, producing one record per CDR3 protein. The data contain approximately 360,000 distinct CDR3 sequences, roughly 25% of them singletons. The rearrangement links TRBV6-1 to TRBJ2-3; TRBD2 matches at 8 bases. The sequence was collected from a man between 45 and 60 years old with Graves' hyperthyroidism. Material: blood. This chain's CDR3 is CASSVLSGIPTDTQYF. CDR3 bases: TGTGCCAGCAGTGTTCTTAGCGGGATACCCACCGATACGCAGTATTTT.